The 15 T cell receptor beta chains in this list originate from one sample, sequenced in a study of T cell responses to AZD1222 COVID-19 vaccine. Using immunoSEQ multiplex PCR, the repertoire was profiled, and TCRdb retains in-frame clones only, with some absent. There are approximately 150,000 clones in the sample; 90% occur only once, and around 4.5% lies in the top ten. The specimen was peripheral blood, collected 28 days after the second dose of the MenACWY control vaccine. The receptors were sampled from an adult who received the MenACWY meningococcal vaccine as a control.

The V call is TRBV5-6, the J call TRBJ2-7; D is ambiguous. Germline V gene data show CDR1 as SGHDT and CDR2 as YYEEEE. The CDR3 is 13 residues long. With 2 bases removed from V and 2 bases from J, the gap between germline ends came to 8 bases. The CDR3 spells CASSFRSAYEQYF. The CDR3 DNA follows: TGTGCCAGCAGCTTCCGAAGTGCCTACGAGCAGTACTTC.

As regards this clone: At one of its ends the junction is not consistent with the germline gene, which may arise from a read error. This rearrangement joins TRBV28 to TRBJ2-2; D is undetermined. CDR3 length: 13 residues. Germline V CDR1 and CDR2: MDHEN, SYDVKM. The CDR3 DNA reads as TGTGCCAGCAATTTACACTACACCGGGGAGCTGTTTTTT. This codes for CASNLHYTGELFF.

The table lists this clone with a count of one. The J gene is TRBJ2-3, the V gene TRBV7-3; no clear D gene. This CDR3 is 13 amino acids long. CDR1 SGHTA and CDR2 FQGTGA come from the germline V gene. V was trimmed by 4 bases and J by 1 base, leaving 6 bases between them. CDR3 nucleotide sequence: TGTGCCAGCAGCTGGCAGGGCACAGATACGCAGTATTTT. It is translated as CASSWQGTDTQYF.

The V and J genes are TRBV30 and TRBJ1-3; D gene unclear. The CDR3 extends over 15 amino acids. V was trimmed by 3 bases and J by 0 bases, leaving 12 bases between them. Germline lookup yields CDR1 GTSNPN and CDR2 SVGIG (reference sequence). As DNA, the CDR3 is TGTGCCTGGAGCGCGCCTGGAAACTCTGGAAACACCATATATTTT. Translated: CAWSAPGNSGNTIYF.

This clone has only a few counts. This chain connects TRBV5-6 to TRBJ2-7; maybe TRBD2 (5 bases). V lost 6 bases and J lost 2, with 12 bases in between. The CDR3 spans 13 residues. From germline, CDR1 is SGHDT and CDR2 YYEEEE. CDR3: CASISAGAYEQYF. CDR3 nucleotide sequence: TGTGCCAGCATTTCCGCGGGCGCCTACGAGCAGTACTTC.

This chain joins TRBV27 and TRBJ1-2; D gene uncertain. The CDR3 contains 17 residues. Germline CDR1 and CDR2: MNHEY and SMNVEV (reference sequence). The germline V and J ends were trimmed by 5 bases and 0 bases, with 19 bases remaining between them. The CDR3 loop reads CASSPRVEELPNYGYTF. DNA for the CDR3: TGTGCCAGCAGTCCTCGAGTGGAGGAGCTCCCTAACTATGGCTACACCTTC.

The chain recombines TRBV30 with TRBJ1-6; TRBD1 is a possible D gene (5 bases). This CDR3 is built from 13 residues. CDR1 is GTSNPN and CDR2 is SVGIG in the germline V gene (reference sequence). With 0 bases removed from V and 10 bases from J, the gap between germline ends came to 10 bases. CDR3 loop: CAWSVGVGSPLHF. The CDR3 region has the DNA TGTGCCTGGAGTGTAGGGGTTGGGTCACCCCTCCACTTT.

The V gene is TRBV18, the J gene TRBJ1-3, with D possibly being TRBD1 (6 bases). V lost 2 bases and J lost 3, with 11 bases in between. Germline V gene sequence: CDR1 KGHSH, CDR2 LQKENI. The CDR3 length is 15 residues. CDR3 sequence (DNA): TGTGCCAGCTCACCAAACAGGGAGTTTGGAAACACCATATATTTT. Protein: CASSPNREFGNTIYF.

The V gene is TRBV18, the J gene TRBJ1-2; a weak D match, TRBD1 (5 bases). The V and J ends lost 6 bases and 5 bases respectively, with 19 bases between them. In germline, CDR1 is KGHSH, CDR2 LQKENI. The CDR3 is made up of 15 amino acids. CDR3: CASSPRGGTSYGYTF. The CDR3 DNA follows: TGTGCCAGCTCCCCTCGTGGGGGGACCTCTTATGGCTACACCTTC.

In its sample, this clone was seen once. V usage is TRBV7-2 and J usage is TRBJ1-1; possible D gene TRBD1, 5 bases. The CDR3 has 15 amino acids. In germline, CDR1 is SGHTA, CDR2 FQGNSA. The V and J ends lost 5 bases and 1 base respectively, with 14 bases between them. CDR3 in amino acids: CASSRLGRTNTEAFF. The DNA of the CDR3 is TGTGCCAGCAGCCGGCTGGGACGGACGAACACTGAAGCTTTCTTT. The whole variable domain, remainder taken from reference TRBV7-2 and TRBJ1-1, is GAGVSQSPSNKVTEKGKDVELRCDPISGHTALYWYRQSLGQGLEFLIYFQGNSAPDKSGLPSDRFSAERTGGSVSTLTIQRTQQEDSAVYLCASSRLGRTNTEAFFGQGTRLTVV.

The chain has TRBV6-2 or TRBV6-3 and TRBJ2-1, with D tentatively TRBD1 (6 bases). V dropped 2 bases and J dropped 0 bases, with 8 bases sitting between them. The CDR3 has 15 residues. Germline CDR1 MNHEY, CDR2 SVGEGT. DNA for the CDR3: TGTGCCAGCAGTTACGGGACAAGCTCCTACAATGAGCAGTTCTTC. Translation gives CASSYGTSSYNEQFF.

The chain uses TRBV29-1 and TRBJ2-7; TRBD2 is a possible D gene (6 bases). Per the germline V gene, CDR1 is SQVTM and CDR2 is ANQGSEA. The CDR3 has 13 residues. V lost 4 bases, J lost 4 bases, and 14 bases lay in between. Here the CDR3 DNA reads TGCAGCGTTGTGAGGGGAGGAGAATACGAGCAGTACTTC. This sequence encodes CSVVRGGEYEQYF.

The CDR3 protein is CASSPTGAWGNTEAFF. CDR3 sequence (DNA): TGTGCCAGCAGCCCTACAGGGGCCTGGGGGAACACTGAAGCTTTCTTT. The chain recombines TRBV28 with TRBJ1-1, with 7 bases lining up with TRBD1. V was pared by 6 bases and J by 1 base, with 11 bases of the junction left unmatched. CDR1 and CDR2 from the germline V gene are MDHEN and SYDVKM. The CDR3 is 16 residues long.

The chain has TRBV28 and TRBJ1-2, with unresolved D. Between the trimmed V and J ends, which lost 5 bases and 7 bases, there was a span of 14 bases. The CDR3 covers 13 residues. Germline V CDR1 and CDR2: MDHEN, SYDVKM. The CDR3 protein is CASSLPGRGGYTF. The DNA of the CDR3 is TGTGCCAGCAGTCTCCCCGGCCGGGGTGGCTACACCTTC.

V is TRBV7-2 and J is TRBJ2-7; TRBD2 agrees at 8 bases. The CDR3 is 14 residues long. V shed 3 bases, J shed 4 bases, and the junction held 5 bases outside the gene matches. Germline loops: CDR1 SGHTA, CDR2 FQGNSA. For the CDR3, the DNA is TGTGCCAGCAGCTTGAGGCTAGCGGGTTACGAGCAGTACTTC. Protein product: CASSLRLAGYEQYF.